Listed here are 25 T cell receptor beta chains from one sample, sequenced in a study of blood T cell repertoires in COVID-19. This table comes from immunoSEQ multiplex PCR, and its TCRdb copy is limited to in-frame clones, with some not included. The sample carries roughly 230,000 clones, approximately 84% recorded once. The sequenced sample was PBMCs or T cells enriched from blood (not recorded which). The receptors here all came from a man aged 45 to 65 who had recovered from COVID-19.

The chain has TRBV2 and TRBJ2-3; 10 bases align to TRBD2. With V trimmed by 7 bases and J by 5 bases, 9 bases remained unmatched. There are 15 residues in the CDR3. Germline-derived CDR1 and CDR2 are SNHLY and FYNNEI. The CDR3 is CASIIAGGRGDTQYF. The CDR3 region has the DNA TGTGCCAGCATCATAGCGGGGGGCCGGGGAGATACGCAGTATTTT.

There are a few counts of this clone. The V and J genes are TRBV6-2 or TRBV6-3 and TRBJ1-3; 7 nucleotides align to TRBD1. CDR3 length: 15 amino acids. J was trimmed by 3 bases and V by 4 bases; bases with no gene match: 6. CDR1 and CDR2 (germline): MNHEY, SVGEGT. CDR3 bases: TGTGCCAGCAGTTGGACGACAGGGATTGGAAACACCATATATTTT. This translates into CASSWTTGIGNTIYF.

The CDR3 region has the DNA TGCAGTGCTAGTAACAATCTAGCGGGAGTTGATGAGCAGTTCTTC. Encoded protein: CSASNNLAGVDEQFF. The chain couples TRBV20-1 to TRBJ2-1; 10 bases match TRBD2. J lost 8 bases, V lost 3 bases, and 10 bases had no gene match. The CDR3 runs to 15 residues. The germline gives CDR1 DFQATT, CDR2 SNEGSKA (reference sequence).

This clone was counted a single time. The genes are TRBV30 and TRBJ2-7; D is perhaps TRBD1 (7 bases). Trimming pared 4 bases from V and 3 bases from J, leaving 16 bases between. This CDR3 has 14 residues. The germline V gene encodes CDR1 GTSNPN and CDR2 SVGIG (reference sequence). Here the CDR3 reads CAWTKPGGLYEQYF. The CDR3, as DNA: TGTGCCTGGACGAAACCAGGGGGGCTCTACGAGCAGTACTTC.

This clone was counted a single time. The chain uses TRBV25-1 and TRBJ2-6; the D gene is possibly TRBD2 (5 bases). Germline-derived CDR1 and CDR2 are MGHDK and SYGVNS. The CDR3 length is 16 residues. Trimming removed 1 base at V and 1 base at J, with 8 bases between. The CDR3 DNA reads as TGTGCCAGCAGTGAATTTCGGGGTTCTGGGGCCAACGTCCTGACTTTC. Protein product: CASSEFRGSGANVLTF.

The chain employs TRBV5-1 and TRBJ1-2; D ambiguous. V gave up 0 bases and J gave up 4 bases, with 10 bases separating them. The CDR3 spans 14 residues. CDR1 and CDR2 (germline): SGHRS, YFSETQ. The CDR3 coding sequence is TGCGCCAGCAGCTTGGCCGAACAGTCCTATGGCTACACCTTC. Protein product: CASSLAEQSYGYTF.

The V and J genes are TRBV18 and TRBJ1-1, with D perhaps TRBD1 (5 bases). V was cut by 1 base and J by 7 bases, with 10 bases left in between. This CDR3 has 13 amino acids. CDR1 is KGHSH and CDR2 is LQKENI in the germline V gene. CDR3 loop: CASSPRWGDEAFF. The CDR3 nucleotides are TGTGCCAGCTCACCACGATGGGGGGATGAAGCTTTCTTT.

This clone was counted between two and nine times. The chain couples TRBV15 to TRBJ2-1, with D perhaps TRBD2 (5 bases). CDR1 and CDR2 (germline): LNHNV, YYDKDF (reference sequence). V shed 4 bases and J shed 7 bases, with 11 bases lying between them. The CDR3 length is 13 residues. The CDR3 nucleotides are TGTGCCACCAGCACGGTATCGGGAAATGAGCAGTTCTTC. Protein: CATSTVSGNEQFF.

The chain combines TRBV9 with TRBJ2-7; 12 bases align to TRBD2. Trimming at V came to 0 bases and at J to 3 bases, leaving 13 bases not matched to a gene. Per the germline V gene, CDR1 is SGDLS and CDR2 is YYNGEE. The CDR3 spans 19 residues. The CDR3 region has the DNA TGTGCCAGCAGCGTAGCGGGCAGGGTTCCGGGACTAGCGGGCTACGAGCAGTACTTC. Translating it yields CASSVAGRVPGLAGYEQYF. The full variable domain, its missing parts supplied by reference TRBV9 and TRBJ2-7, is DSGVTQTPKHLITATGQRVTLRCSPRSGDLSVYWYQQSLDQGLQFLIQYYNGEERAKGNILERFSAQQFPDLHSELNLSSLELGDSALYFCASSVAGRVPGLAGYEQYFGPGTRLTVT.

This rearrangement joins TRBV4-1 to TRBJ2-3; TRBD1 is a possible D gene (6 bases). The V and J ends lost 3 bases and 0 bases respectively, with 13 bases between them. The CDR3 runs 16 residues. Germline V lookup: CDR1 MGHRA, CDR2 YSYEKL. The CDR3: CASSHIGGKSTDTQYF. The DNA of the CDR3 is TGCGCCAGCAGCCATATAGGGGGTAAGAGCACAGATACGCAGTATTTT.

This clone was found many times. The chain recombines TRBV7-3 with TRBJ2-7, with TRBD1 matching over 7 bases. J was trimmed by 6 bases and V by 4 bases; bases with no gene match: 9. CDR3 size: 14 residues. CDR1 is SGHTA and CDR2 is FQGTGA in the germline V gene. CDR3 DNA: TGTGCCAGCAGCTCGGGACAGCCAGGGGGCGAGCAGTACTTC. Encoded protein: CASSSGQPGGEQYF.

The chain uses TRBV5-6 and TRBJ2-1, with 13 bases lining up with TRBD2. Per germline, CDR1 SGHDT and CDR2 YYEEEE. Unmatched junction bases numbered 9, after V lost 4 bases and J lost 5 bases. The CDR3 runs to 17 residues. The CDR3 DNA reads TGTGCCAGCAGCCCCGGGACTAGCGGGGTCTTCGACAATGAGCAGTTCTTC. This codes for CASSPGTSGVFDNEQFF.

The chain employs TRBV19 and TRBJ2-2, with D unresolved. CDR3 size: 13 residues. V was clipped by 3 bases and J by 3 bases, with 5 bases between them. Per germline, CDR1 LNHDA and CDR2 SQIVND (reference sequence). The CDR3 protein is CASSMGDTGELFF. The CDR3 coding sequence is TGTGCCAGTAGTATGGGCGACACCGGGGAGCTGTTTTTT.

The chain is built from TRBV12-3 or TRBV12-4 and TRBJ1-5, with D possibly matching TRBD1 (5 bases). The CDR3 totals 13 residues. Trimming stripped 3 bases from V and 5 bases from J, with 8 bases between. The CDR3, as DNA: TGTGCCAGCAGTTTTCGGGGGGATCAGCCCCAGCATTTT. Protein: CASSFRGDQPQHF.

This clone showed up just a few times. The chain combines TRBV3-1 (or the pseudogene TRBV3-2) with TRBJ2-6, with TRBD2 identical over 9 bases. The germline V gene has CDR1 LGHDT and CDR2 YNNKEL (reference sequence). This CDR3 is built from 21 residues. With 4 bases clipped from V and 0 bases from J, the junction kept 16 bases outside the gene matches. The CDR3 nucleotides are TGTGCCAGCAGCCGCGTGAGGGAAGGACTAGCGAGACTCTCTGGGGCCAACGTCCTGACTTTC. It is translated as CASSRVREGLARLSGANVLTF.

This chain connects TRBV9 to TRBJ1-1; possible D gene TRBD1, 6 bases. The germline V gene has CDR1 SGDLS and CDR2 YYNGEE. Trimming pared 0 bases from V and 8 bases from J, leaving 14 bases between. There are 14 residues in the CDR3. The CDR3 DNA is TGTGCCAGCAGCGTAGGGGCCGGACAGTACGAAGCTTTCTTT. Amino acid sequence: CASSVGAGQYEAFF.

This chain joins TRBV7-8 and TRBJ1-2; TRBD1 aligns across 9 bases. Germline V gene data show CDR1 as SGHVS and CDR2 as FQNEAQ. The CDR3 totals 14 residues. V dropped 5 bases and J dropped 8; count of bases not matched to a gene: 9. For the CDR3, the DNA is TGTGCCAGCAGCAGCCCGGGACAGGGCCGCGGCTACACCTTC. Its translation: CASSSPGQGRGYTF.

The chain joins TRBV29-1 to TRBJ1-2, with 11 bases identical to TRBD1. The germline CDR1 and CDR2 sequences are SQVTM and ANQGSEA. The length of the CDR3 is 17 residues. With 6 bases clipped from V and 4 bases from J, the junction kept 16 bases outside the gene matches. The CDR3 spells CSVRSIFPGQGVYGYTF. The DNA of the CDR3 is TGCAGCGTGAGAAGTATCTTTCCGGGACAGGGGGTCTATGGCTACACCTTC. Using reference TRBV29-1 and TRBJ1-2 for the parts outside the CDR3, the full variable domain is SAVISQKPSRDICQRGTSLTIQCQVDSQVTMMFWYRQQPGQSLTLIATANQGSEATYESGFVIDKFPISRPNLTFSTLTVSNMSPEDSSIYLCSVRSIFPGQGVYGYTFGSGTRLTVV.

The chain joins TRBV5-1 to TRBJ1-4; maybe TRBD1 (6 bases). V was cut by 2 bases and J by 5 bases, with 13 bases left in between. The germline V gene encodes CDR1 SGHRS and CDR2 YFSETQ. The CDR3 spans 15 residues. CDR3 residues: CASSFTGTPNEKLFF. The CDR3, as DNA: TGCGCCAGCAGCTTCACCGGGACACCCAATGAAAAACTGTTTTTT. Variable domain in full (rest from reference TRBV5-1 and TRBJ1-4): KAGVTQTPRYLIKTRGQQVTLSCSPISGHRSVSWYQQTPGQGLQFLFEYFSETQRNKGNFPGRFSGRQFSNSRSEMNVSTLELGDSALYLCASSFTGTPNEKLFFGSGTQLSVL.

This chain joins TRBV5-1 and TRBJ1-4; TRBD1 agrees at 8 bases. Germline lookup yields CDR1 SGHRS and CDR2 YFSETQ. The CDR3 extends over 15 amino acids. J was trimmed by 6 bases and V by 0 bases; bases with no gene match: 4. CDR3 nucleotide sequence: TGCGCCAGCAGCTTGGAGCAGGGGGCTTATGAAAAACTGTTTTTT. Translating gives CASSLEQGAYEKLFF.

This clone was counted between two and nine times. The CDR3 here is CSVEEGAGSPLHF. For the CDR3, the DNA is TGCAGCGTTGAAGAGGGGGCAGGGTCACCCCTCCACTTT. This chain connects TRBV29-1 to TRBJ1-6; TRBD1 might be the D (6 bases). This CDR3 spans 13 amino acids. The V end lost 0 bases, the J end lost 10 bases, and 10 bases lay between the germline ends. Germline-derived CDR1 and CDR2 are SQVTM and ANQGSEA.

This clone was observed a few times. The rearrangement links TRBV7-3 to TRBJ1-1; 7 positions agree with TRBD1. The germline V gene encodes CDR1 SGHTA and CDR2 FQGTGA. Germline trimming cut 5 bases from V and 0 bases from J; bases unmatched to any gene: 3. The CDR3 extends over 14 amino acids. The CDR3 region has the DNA TGTGCCAGCAGCCCGGGACAGTTGAACACTGAAGCTTTCTTT. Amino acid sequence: CASSPGQLNTEAFF.

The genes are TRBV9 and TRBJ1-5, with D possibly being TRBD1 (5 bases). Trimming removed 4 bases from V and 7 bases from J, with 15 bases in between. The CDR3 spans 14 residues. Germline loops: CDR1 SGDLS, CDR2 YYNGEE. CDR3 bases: TGTGCCAGCAGCCAGAACGCCCAGGGCCAGCCCCAGCATTTT. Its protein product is CASSQNAQGQPQHF. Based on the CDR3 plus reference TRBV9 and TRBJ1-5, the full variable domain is DSGVTQTPKHLITATGQRVTLRCSPRSGDLSVYWYQQSLDQGLQFLIQYYNGEERAKGNILERFSAQQFPDLHSELNLSSLELGDSALYFCASSQNAQGQPQHFGDGTRLSIL.

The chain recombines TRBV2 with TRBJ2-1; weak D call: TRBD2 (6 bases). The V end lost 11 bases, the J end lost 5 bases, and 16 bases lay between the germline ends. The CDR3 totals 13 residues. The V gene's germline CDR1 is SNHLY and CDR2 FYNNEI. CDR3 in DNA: TGTGCCTCTGGCCTAGCGCGAAACAATGAGCAGTTCTTC. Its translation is CASGLARNNEQFF.

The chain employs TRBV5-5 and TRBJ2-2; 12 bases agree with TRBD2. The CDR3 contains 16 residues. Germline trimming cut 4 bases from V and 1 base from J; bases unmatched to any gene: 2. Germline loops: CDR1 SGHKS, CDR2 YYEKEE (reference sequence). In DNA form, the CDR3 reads TGTGCCAGCAGCCTACTAGCGGGGGGGAACACCGGGGAGCTGTTTTTT. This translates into CASSLLAGGNTGELFF.